Each of the 14 T cell receptor beta chains below was sequenced from the same sample in a study of human T cells and chemical hapten exposure. Each CDR3 protein is one row after TCRdb ran MiXCR on the RACE reads. The top ten clones hold roughly 2% of a sample with 150,000 to 200,000 distinct CDR3 sequences, roughly a quarter of them seen once. The sample's time point: patch test 3, about 24 weeks after DPC sensitization. Treatment indicated: therapeutic diphenylcyclopropenone sensitization with weekly scalp DPC. The sample in question was whole blood, obtained in connection with sensitization to the hapten diphenylcyclopropenone (DPC). These TCRs come from a woman aged 18-35 years with alopecia areata. Some clones in this sample may be carry-over from other donors' samples.

The chain employs TRBV5-1 and TRBJ2-7; D uncertain. V was trimmed by 2 bases and J by 2 bases, leaving 11 bases between them. Germline V gene lookup returns CDR1 SGHRS and CDR2 YFSETQ. The length of the CDR3 is 14 residues. CDR3 amino acids: CASSFAQPPYEQYF. The CDR3 bases are TGCGCCAGCAGCTTTGCACAACCTCCCTACGAGCAGTACTTC. The whole variable domain, filled in from reference TRBV5-1 and TRBJ2-7, reads KAGVTQTPRYLIKTRGQQVTLSCSPISGHRSVSWYQQTPGQGLQFLFEYFSETQRNKGNFPGRFSGRQFSNSRSEMNVSTLELGDSALYLCASSFAQPPYEQYFGPGTRLTVT.

V usage is TRBV7-3 and J usage is TRBJ1-1; 7 nucleotides line up with TRBD1. The CDR3 consists of 16 residues. Germline V gene sequence: CDR1 SGHTA, CDR2 FQGTGA. V lost 1 base and J lost 5; bases outside the gene matches: 10. CDR3 coding DNA: TGTGCCAGCAGCTTAATAGGGAGGCAGGGGGAAACTGAAGCTTTCTTT. This encodes CASSLIGRQGETEAFF.

The V gene is TRBV7-8, the J gene TRBJ2-2; D not resolved. Per germline, CDR1 SGHVS and CDR2 FQNEAQ. With 4 bases removed from V and 2 bases from J, the gap between germline ends came to 14 bases. The CDR3 runs 16 residues. The CDR3 loop reads CASSSPRVGNTGELFF. CDR3 bases: TGTGCCAGCAGCTCCCCCCGGGTGGGAAACACCGGGGAGCTGTTTTTT.

This clonotype was observed a handful of times. The chain couples TRBV12-3 or TRBV12-4 to TRBJ2-2, with 7 nucleotides matching TRBD1. The CDR3 spans 15 residues. Germline trimming cut 6 bases from V and 6 bases from J; bases unmatched to any gene: 10. CDR3 amino acids: CASRSTATGPGELFF. The CDR3 region has the DNA TGTGCCAGCAGATCCACCGCGACAGGGCCCGGGGAGCTGTTTTTT.

The V call is TRBV5-1, the J call TRBJ1-5, with D hard to call. This CDR3 spans 14 amino acids. Germline CDR1 SGHRS, CDR2 YFSETQ. Deletions cut 2 bases from V and 6 bases from J, with 12 bases between. The CDR3 loop reads CASSLEGFGQPQHF. The CDR3 DNA reads TGCGCCAGCAGCTTAGAAGGATTCGGTCAGCCCCAGCATTTT.

J is TRBJ2-7 and V is TRBV4-1; TRBD1 aligns across 9 bases. V shed 4 bases and J 6 bases; nucleotides not matched to a gene: 7. There are 14 residues in the CDR3. Germline CDR1 and CDR2: MGHRA and YSYEKL. CDR3 protein: CASSLGQGWIEQYF. CDR3 coding DNA: TGCGCCAGCAGCCTGGGACAGGGATGGATCGAGCAGTACTTC.

This chain connects TRBV5-4 to TRBJ1-3; D perhaps matches TRBD1 (5 bases). CDR1 is SGHNT, CDR2 YYREEE, per germline (reference sequence). V was trimmed by 4 bases and J by 2 bases, leaving 19 bases between them. The CDR3 is 17 amino acids. The CDR3 loop is CASSDGTTVLTGNTIYF. CDR3 nucleotide sequence: TGTGCCAGCAGCGACGGGACCACGGTATTGACTGGAAACACCATATATTTT.

This clonotype has a handful of counts. V and J are TRBV2 and TRBJ2-5; D might be TRBD2 (6 bases). Germline assignment: CDR1 SNHLY and CDR2 FYNNEI. The CDR3 runs 12 residues. The V gene lost 4 bases and the J gene lost 7 bases, with 10 bases spanning the gap. CDR3 nucleotide sequence: TGTGCCAGCAGTGCGGGAGCGGGGACCCAGTACTTC. The encoded protein is CASSAGAGTQYF.

The chain combines TRBV9 with TRBJ2-3; D may be TRBD1 or TRBD2 (5 bases each). The V gene lost 3 bases and the J gene lost 4 bases, with 18 bases spanning the gap. The germline V gene encodes CDR1 SGDLS and CDR2 YYNGEE. The CDR3 loop spans 16 amino acids. CDR3 amino acids: CASSALGTHAPDTQYF. The CDR3 nucleotides read TGTGCCAGCAGCGCATTGGGGACCCATGCCCCAGATACGCAGTATTTT.

The count of this clonotype is one. The rearrangement uses TRBV12-3 or TRBV12-4 and TRBJ2-7; possibly TRBD1 or TRBD2 for D (7 bases each). This CDR3 is built from 17 residues. Trimming pared 0 bases from V and 5 bases from J, leaving 20 bases between. CDR3 sequence: CASSLALGGGGLDEQYF. The CDR3 nucleotides are TGTGCCAGCAGTTTAGCGCTGGGAGGGGGCGGGTTGGACGAGCAGTACTTC.

The chain combines TRBV20-1 with TRBJ2-3, with D uncertain. Germline values: CDR1 DFQATT, CDR2 SNEGSKA (reference sequence). V gave up 2 bases and J gave up 0 bases, with 9 bases separating them. This CDR3 region has 14 residues. The CDR3: CSARKPSSTDTQYF. The CDR3, as DNA: TGCAGTGCTAGAAAGCCCTCCAGCACAGATACGCAGTATTTT.

This clonotype has a handful of counts. The V gene is TRBV9, the J gene TRBJ2-1; D remains ambiguous. The CDR3 totals 11 residues. V was pared by 3 bases and J by 5 bases, with 3 bases between. Germline lookup yields CDR1 SGDLS and CDR2 YYNGEE. CDR3 loop: CASSGNNEQFF. The CDR3 DNA reads as TGTGCCAGCAGCGGTAACAATGAGCAGTTCTTC.

This clonotype was recorded a few times. The V and J genes are TRBV20-1 and TRBJ2-2; 12 nucleotides match TRBD2. The junction had 16 bases not matched to a gene; V was cut back by 0 bases and J by 5 bases. Germline values: CDR1 DFQATT, CDR2 SNEGSKA (reference sequence). The CDR3 has 20 residues. The CDR3 loop is CSARDRIGVTSGRRTGELFF. Here the CDR3 DNA reads TGCAGTGCTAGAGATCGAATTGGTGTGACTAGCGGGAGAAGGACCGGGGAGCTGTTTTTT.

This chain connects TRBV20-1 to TRBJ2-1; 9 nucleotides align to TRBD1. The germline V gene has CDR1 DFQATT and CDR2 SNEGSKA (reference sequence). V dropped 8 bases and J dropped 1; count of bases not matched to a gene: 12. There are 16 residues in the CDR3. CDR3: CSPGQGLIGSYNEQFF. In DNA, the CDR3 is TGCAGTCCGGGACAGGGTCTGATTGGGTCCTACAATGAGCAGTTCTTC.